These 17 T cell receptor beta chains originate from one sample sequenced in a study of T-cell reconstitution after alpha-beta-depleted transplantation in children. As it was prepared, the TCRbeta library received unique molecular identifiers. TCRdb used MiXCR to reprocess the PCR reads, holding one entry per CDR3 protein. The table records about 280,000 distinct CDR3 sequences, approximately 10% of them present only once. Sequencing used peripheral blood, obtained 180 days after TCRalphabeta/CD19-depleted stem cell transplant. The receptors derive from a male patient aged 2 to 10 who had a stem cell transplant for chronic granulomatous disease, so the T cells may come from the graft donor.

The table lists this clonotype with many counts. The chain couples TRBV9 to TRBJ2-2; D call uncertain. V lost 3 bases, J lost 6 bases, and 9 bases lay in between. Germline V gives CDR1 SGDLS, CDR2 YYNGEE. The CDR3 totals 13 residues. CDR3 loop: CASSAMHPGELFF. The CDR3 DNA is TGTGCCAGCAGCGCGATGCATCCCGGGGAGCTGTTTTTT. Combining the CDR3 with reference TRBV9 and TRBJ2-2 gives the whole variable domain DSGVTQTPKHLITATGQRVTLRCSPRSGDLSVYWYQQSLDQGLQFLIQYYNGEERAKGNILERFSAQQFPDLHSELNLSSLELGDSALYFCASSAMHPGELFFGEGSRLTVL.

This clonotype came up once. A much larger clone lies a single base off, so this may be a read error. V is TRBV7-3 and J is TRBJ2-3; TRBD2 matches 16 bases. Looked up from germline, CDR1 is SGHTA and CDR2 is FQGTGA. The CDR3 loop spans 16 amino acids. The CDR3: CPSSQGLAGGLDTQYF. The CDR3 bases are TGTCCCAGCAGCCAGGGACTAGCGGGGGGGCTCGATACGCAGTATTTT.

This clonotype was found many times. V and J are TRBV12-3 or TRBV12-4 and TRBJ2-2; maybe TRBD2 (6 bases). The V end lost 6 bases, the J end lost 0 bases, and 11 bases lay between the germline ends. CDR3 length: 15 residues. The CDR3 protein is CASSPTRANTGELFF. CDR3 nucleotide sequence: TGTGCCAGCAGCCCGACTAGAGCGAACACCGGGGAGCTGTTTTTT.

This clonotype was observed at least ten times. This sequence joins TRBV20-1 and TRBJ2-4; D ambiguous. The V end lost 3 bases, the J end lost 6 bases, and 9 bases lay between the germline ends. The CDR3 is 12 residues long. CDR1 is DFQATT and CDR2 is SNEGSKA in the germline V gene (reference sequence). The CDR3 DNA sequence: TGCAGTGCTAGTGGGGTGGGAAACATTCAGTACTTC. This codes for CSASGVGNIQYF.

A few counts support this clonotype. This could be a read error, since a much larger clone is one nucleotide away. V and J are TRBV14 and TRBJ2-7, with 7 bases matching TRBD1. CDR3 size: 13 residues. Germline trimming cut 5 bases from V and 3 bases from J; bases unmatched to any gene: 4. From germline, CDR1 is SGHDN and CDR2 FVKESK. DNA of the CDR3: TGTGCCAGCAGCTTGACAGGGATCTACGAGCAGTACTTC. Its protein product is CASSLTGIYEQYF. The variable domain in full, with the rest retrieved from reference TRBV14 and TRBJ2-7, is EAGVTQFPSHSVIEKGQTVTLRCDPISGHDNLYWYRRVMGKEIKFLLHFVKESKQDESGMPNNRFLAERTGGTYSTLKVQPAELEDSGVYFCASSLTGIYEQYFGPGTRLTVT.

There are many counts of this clonotype. This chain connects TRBV7-2 to TRBJ2-3; possibly TRBD2 for D (5 bases). CDR3 length: 16 amino acids. V dropped 4 bases and J dropped 3 bases, with 17 bases sitting between them. Germline V gene sequence: CDR1 SGHTA, CDR2 FQGNSA. The CDR3 protein is CASSSEGRLSTDTQYF. In nucleotides, the CDR3 is TGTGCCAGCAGCTCTGAGGGCAGGCTAAGTACAGATACGCAGTATTTT.

There are many counts of this clonotype. This chain joins TRBV7-3 and TRBJ1-1; D gene unclear. V shed 2 bases and J shed 2 bases, with 6 bases lying between them. Looked up from germline, CDR1 is SGHTA and CDR2 is FQGTGA. This CDR3 comprises 13 residues. The CDR3 coding sequence is TGTGCCAGCAGCTTAGGGTCCAACACTGAAGCTTTCTTT. The encoded protein is CASSLGSNTEAFF.

In its sample, this clonotype was seen many times. V gene TRBV5-1 combines with J gene TRBJ1-2, with 7 bases that match TRBD1. Germline values: CDR1 SGHRS, CDR2 YFSETQ. The CDR3 is 15 amino acids. J lost 4 bases, V lost 4 bases, and 10 bases had no gene match. Written as DNA, the CDR3 is TGCGCCAGCAGCGGGACAGCGCGGTCCCGCTATGGCTACACCTTC. Its protein is CASSGTARSRYGYTF.

This clonotype has ten or more counts. CDR3 loop: CSASIGTNTEAFF. CDR3 sequence (DNA): TGCAGTGCTAGCATTGGTACGAACACTGAAGCTTTCTTT. The rearrangement uses TRBV20-1 and TRBJ1-1, with D unresolved. Germline CDR1 is DFQATT and CDR2 is SNEGSKA (reference sequence). This CDR3 region has 13 residues. The V end was cut by 3 bases, the J end by 1 base, with 9 bases between.

Many counts were recorded for this clonotype. V usage is TRBV7-6 and J usage is TRBJ2-3; weak D call: TRBD2 (5 bases). V shed 2 bases and J shed 2 bases, with 14 bases lying between them. Germline V gives CDR1 SGHVS, CDR2 FNYEAQ. The CDR3 totals 16 residues. Here the CDR3 DNA reads TGTGCCAGCAGCTTACGAAGCGGCCCTTTCACAGATACGCAGTATTTT. Protein: CASSLRSGPFTDTQYF.

At least ten counts were recorded for this clonotype. The rearrangement uses TRBV27 and TRBJ2-1; maybe TRBD1 (7 bases). Germline assignment: CDR1 MNHEY and CDR2 SMNVEV (reference sequence). CDR3 length: 16 residues. V gave up 7 bases and J gave up 8 bases, with 24 bases separating them. CDR3 sequence: CASTDSGGGPPDEQFF. In nucleotides, the CDR3 is TGTGCCAGCACTGACTCTGGAGGGGGCCCCCCGGATGAGCAGTTCTTC.

In its sample, this clonotype was seen a few times. The chain joins TRBV20-1 to TRBJ2-1; 8 bases line up with TRBD1. This CDR3 has 15 residues. V gave up 0 bases and J gave up 2 bases; unmatched junction bases: 3. Germline CDR1 and CDR2: DFQATT and SNEGSKA (reference sequence). Written as DNA, the CDR3 is TGCAGTGCTAGAGAGGTGACAGGGGCCTACAATGAGCAGTTCTTC. Translating it yields CSAREVTGAYNEQFF.

This clonotype was detected ten times or more. The chain combines TRBV20-1 with TRBJ1-4, with 10 bases matching TRBD1. CDR3 length: 15 residues. The V gene's germline CDR1 is DFQATT and CDR2 SNEGSKA (reference sequence). V shed 2 bases and J 7 bases; nucleotides not matched to a gene: 7. The CDR3, as DNA: TGCAGTGCTAGAAGCGGGACAGGGGCTGCTGAAAAACTGTTTTTT. It translates to CSARSGTGAAEKLFF.

This clonotype was detected ten times or more. The chain has TRBV20-1 and TRBJ2-5, with 8 bases fitting TRBD2. This CDR3 has 15 amino acids. Germline CDR1 reads DFQATT; CDR2 reads SNEGSKA (reference sequence). The trim removed 4 bases at V and 0 bases at J, leaving 7 bases unmatched. The DNA for the CDR3 is TGCAGTGCTACCCAAGCGGGAGCGAACCAAGAGACCCAGTACTTC. This gives the protein CSATQAGANQETQYF.

Ten or more counts support this clonotype. This chain joins TRBV5-1 and TRBJ2-5; TRBD1 matches 8 bases. CDR1 and CDR2 (germline): SGHRS, YFSETQ. J lost 4 bases, V lost 2 bases, and 4 bases had no gene match. This CDR3 comprises 14 residues. Here the CDR3 reads CASSFTGGGETQYF. The DNA for the CDR3 is TGCGCCAGCAGCTTTACAGGGGGAGGAGAGACCCAGTACTTC.

This clonotype came up a few times. The chain recombines TRBV2 with TRBJ2-1, with D uncertain. CDR1 and CDR2 (germline): SNHLY, FYNNEI. This CDR3 comprises 13 residues. Trimming stripped 0 bases from V and 15 bases from J, with 15 bases between. The CDR3 coding sequence is TGTGCCAGCAGTGAAGCGCTTCTTTGGAGAGGGTTCTTC. It specifies CASSEALLWRGFF.

This clonotype showed up just a few times. This chain links TRBV28 with TRBJ2-3; D unresolved. CDR1 and CDR2 (germline): MDHEN, SYDVKM. Between the trimmed V and J ends, which lost 7 bases and 0 bases, there was a span of 8 bases. The CDR3 totals 13 residues. CDR3 bases: TGTGCCAGCACCCCTGGGAGCACAGATACGCAGTATTTT. It is translated as CASTPGSTDTQYF.